This TCR beta chain was obtained from a study of CD8+CD57+ T cells in acquired aplastic anemia. For the study at large: The average for DNA from sorted CD4+ and CD8+ cells was 2.5 to 4 ug.

Comments on this clonotype: Antigen unknown.

TCR beta VDJ and CDR3 were profiled, and genomic DNA was the template. MiXCR, applied by TCRdb to the reads, yields one record per CDR3 protein. The repertoire includes 200,000 or so distinct CDR3 sequences, nearly 50% of them detected once, and over 7.5% sits in the top ten. Whole-study results and caveats: Common to patients and controls were roughly 30 CD8+ CDR3 sequences.

CD8+CD57+ cell expansion, shown by flow cytometry, had occurred in the patients selected for sequencing. All patients had severe acquired aplastic anemia. This TCR was recovered from a human donor with aplastic anemia. Input material: sorted CD4+, CD8+, or CD8+CD57+ T cells (not recorded which) from PBMCs.

The chain's CDR3 is CSVRDRGFYEQYF. For the CDR3, the DNA is TGCAGTGTTCGAGACAGGGGATTTTACGAGCAGTACTTC. This rearrangement joins TRBV20-1 to TRBJ2-7; 8 nucleotides match TRBD1. The germline V gene encodes CDR1 DFQATT and CDR2 SNEGSKA (reference sequence). V was pared by 7 bases and J by 4 bases, with 9 bases of the junction left unmatched. The length of the CDR3 is 13 residues.